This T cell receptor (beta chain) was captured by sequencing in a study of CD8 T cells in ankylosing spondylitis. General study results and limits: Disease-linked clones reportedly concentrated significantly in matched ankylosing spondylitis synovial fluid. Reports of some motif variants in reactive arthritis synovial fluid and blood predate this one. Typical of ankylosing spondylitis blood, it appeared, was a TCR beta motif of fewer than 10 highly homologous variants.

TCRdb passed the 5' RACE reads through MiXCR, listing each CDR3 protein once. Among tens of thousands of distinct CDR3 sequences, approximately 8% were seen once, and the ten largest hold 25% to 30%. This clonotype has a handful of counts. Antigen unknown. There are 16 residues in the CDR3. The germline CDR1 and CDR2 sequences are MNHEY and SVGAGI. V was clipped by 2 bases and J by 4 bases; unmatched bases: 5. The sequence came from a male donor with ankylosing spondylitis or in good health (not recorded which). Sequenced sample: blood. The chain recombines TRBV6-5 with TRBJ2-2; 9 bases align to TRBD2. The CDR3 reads CASSYAGTSTTGELFF. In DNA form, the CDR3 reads TGTGCCAGCAGTTACGCCGGGACTAGCACCACCGGGGAGCTGTTTTTT.